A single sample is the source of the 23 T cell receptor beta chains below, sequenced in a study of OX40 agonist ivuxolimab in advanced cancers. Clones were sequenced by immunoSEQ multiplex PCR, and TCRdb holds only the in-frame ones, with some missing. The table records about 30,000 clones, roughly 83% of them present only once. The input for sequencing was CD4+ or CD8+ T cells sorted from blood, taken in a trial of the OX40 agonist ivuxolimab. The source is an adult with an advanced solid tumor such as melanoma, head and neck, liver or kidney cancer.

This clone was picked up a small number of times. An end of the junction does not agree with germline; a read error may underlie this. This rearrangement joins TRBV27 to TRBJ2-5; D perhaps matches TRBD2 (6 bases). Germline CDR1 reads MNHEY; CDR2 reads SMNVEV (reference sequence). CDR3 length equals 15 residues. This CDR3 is CASNLDGGPWETQYF. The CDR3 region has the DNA TGTGCCAGCAATTTAGATGGAGGGCCGTGGGAGACCCAGTACTTC.

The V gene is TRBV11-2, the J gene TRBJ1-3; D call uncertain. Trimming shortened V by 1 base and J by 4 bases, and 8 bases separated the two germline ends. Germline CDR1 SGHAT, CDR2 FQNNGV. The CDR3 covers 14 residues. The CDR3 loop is CASSLGVFGNTIYF. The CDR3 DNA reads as TGTGCCAGCAGCTTAGGGGTTTTCGGAAACACCATATATTTT.

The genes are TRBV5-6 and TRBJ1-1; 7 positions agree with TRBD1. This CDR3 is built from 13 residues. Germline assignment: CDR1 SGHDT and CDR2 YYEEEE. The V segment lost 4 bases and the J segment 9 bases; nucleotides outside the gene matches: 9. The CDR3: CASSPQGTRKAFF. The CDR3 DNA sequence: TGTGCCAGCAGCCCACAGGGGACCAGGAAAGCTTTCTTT.

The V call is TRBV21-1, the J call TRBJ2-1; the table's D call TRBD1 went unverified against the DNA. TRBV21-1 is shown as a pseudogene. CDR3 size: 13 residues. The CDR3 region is CASSKGGQEKQFF. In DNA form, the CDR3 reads TGTGCCAGCAGCAAAGGGGGACAGGAGAAGCAGTTCTTC.

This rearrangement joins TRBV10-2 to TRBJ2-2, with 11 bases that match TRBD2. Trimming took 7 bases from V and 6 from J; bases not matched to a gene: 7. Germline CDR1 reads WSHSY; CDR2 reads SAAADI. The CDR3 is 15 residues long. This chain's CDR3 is CASTPGLAAPGELFF. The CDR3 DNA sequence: TGCGCCAGCACCCCGGGACTAGCGGCTCCCGGGGAGCTGTTTTTT.

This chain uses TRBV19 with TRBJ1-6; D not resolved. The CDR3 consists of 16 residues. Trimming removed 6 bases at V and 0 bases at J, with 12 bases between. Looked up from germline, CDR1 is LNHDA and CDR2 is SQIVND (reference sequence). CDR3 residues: CASRAGVSSYNSPLHF. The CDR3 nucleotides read TGTGCCAGTAGGGCCGGGGTTAGCTCCTATAATTCACCCCTCCACTTT.

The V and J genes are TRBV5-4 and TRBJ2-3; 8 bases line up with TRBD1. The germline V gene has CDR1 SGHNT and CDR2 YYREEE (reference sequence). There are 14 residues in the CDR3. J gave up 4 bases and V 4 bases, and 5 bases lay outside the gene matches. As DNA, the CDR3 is TGTGCCAGCAGCGTCAGGGGGCGGGCAGATACGCAGTATTTT. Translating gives CASSVRGRADTQYF.

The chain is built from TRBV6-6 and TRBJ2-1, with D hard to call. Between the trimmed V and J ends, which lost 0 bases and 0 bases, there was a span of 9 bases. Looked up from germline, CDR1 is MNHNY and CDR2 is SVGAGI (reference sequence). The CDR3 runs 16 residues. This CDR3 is CASSYSVRSSYNEQFF. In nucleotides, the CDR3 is TGTGCCAGCAGTTACTCGGTCAGAAGCTCCTACAATGAGCAGTTCTTC.

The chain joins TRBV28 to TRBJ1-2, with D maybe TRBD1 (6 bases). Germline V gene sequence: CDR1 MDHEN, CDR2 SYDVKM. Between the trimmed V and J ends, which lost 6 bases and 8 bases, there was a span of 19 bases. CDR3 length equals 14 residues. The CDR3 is CASSQGGATMGYTF. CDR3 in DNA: TGTGCCAGCAGCCAAGGGGGGGCGACTATGGGCTACACCTTC.

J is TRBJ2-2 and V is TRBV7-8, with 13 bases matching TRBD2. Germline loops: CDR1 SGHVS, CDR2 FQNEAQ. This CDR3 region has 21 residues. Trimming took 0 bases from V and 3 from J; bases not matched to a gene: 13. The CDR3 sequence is CASSLAGKGLAGRIDTGELFF. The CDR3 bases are TGTGCCAGCAGCTTAGCAGGGAAGGGACTAGCGGGGAGGATCGACACCGGGGAGCTGTTTTTT.

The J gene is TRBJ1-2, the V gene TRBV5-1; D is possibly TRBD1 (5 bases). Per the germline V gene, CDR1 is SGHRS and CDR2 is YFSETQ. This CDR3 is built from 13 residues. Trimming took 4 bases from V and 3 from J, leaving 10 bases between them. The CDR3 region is CASSVGADYGYTF. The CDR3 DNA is TGCGCCAGCAGCGTCGGGGCGGACTATGGCTACACCTTC.

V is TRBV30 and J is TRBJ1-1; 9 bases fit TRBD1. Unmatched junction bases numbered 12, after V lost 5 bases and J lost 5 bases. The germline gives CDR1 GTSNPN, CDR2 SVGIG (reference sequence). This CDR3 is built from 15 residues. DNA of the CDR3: TGTGCCTGGGGACAGGGGACCCCTGAATGGACTGAAGCTTTCTTT. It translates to CAWGQGTPEWTEAFF.

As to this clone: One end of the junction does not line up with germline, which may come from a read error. This CDR3 is CASRRDQDEQYF. DNA for the CDR3: TGCGCCAGCAGGAGGGACCAGGACGAGCAGTACTTC. V gene TRBV5-4 combines with J gene TRBJ2-7, with D possibly matching TRBD2 (6 bases). The CDR3 runs 12 residues. From germline, CDR1 is SGHNT and CDR2 YYREEE (reference sequence).

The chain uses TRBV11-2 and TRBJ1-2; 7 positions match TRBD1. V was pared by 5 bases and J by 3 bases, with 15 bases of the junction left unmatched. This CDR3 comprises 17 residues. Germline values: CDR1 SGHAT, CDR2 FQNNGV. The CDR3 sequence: CASSGRDEGAEDYGYTF. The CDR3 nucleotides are TGTGCCAGCAGCGGTCGCGACGAGGGGGCGGAGGACTATGGCTACACCTTC.

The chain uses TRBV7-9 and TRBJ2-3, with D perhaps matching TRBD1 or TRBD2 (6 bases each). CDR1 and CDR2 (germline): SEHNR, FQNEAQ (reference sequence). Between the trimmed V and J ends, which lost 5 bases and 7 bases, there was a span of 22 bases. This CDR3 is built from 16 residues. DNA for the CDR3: TGTGCCAGCAGCACACCCCCCCGGAGGGGGGCATATACGCAGTATTTT. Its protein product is CASSTPPRRGAYTQYF.

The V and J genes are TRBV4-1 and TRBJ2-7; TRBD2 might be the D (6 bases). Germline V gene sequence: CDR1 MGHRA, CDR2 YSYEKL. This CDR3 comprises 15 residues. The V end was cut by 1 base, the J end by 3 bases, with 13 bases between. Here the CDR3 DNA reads TGCGCCAGCAGCCAAGGGCCAAACGGGGGCTACGAGCAGTACTTC. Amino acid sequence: CASSQGPNGGYEQYF.

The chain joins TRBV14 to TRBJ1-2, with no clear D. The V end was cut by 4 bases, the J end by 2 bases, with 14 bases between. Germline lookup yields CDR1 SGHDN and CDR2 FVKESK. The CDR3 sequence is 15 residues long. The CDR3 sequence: CASSPRARTNYGYTF. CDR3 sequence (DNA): TGTGCCAGCAGCCCTCGGGCCAGAACAAACTATGGCTACACCTTC.

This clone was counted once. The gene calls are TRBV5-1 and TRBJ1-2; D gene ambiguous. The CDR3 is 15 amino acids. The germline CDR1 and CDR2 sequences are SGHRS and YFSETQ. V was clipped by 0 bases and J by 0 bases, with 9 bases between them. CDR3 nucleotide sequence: TGCGCCAGCAGCTTGGCCTCCAATTCTAACTATGGCTACACCTTC. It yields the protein CASSLASNSNYGYTF.

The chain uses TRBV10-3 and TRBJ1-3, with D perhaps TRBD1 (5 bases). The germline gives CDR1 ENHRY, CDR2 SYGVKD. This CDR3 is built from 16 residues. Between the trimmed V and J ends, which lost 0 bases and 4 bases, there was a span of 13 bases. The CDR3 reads CAISESEQVRGNTIYF. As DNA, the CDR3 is TGTGCCATCAGTGAGTCCGAACAGGTTCGGGGAAACACCATATATTTT.

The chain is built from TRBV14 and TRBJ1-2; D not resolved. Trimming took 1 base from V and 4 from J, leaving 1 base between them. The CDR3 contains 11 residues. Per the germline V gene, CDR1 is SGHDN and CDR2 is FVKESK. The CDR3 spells CASSQAYGYTF. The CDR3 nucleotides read TGTGCCAGCAGCCAAGCCTATGGCTACACCTTC.

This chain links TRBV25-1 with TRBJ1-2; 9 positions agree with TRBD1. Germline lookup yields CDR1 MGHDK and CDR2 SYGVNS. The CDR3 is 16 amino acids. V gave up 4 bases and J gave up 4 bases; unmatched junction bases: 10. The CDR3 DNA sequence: TGTGCCAGCAGTGGGGAAACAGGGGGCGTGGGCTATGGCTACACCTTC. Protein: CASSGETGGVGYGYTF.

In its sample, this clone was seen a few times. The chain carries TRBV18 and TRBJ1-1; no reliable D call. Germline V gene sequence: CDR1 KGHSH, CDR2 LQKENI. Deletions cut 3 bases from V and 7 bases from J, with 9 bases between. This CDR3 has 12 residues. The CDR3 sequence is CASSPVSGEAFF. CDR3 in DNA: TGTGCCAGCTCACCTGTTTCCGGTGAAGCTTTCTTT.

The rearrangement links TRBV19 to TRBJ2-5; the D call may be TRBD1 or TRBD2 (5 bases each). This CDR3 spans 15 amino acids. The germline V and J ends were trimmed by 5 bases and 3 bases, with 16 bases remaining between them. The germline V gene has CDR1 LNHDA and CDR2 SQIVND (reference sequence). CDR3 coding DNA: TGTGCCAGTAGTTTAACCGGGACGAAGAAAGAGACCCAGTACTTC. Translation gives CASSLTGTKKETQYF.